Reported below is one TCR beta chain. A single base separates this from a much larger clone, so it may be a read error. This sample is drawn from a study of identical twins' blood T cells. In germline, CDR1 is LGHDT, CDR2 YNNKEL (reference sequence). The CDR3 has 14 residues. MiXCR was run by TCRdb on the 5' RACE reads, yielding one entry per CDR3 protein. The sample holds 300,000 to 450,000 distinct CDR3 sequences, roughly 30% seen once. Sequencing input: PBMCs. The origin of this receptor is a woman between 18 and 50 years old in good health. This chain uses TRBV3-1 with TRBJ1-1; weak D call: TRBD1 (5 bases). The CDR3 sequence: CAGSRQSVGAEAFF. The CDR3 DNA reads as TGTGCCGGCAGCCGACAGTCTGTGGGCGCTGAAGCTTTCTTT.